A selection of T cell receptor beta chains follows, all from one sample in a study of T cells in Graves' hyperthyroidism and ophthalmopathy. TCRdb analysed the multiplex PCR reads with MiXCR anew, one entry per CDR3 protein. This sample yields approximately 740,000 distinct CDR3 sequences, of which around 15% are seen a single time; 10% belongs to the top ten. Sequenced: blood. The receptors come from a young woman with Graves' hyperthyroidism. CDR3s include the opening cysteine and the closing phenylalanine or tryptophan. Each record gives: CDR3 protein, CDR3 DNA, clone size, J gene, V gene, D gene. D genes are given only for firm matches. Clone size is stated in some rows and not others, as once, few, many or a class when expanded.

cdr3_aa: CASTEPGQGPYEQYF; cdr3_nt: TGTGCCAGCACCGAACCGGGACAGGGCCCCTACGAGCAGTACTTC; clone_size: many; j_call: TRBJ2-7; v_call: TRBV2; d_call: TRBD1
cdr3_aa: CASSLDSPGDTQYF; cdr3_nt: TGCGCCAGCAGCTTGGACAGCCCAGGAGATACGCAGTATTTT; clone_size: many; j_call: TRBJ2-3; v_call: TRBV5-1; d_call: -
cdr3_aa: CASSNRLGNRGQGTEAFF; cdr3_nt: TGTGCCAGCAGCAACAGGCTCGGAAACAGGGGGCAGGGCACTGAAGCTTTCTTT; clone_size: many; j_call: TRBJ1-1; v_call: TRBV11-2; d_call: TRBD1
cdr3_aa: CASSTGQGNTEAFF; cdr3_nt: TGTGCCAGCAGCACCGGGCAGGGGAACACTGAAGCTTTCTTT; clone_size: many; j_call: TRBJ1-1; v_call: TRBV11-2; d_call: -
cdr3_aa: CASSQYSTTNEKLFF; cdr3_nt: TGTGCCAGCAGCCAATACTCTACAACTAATGAAAAACTGTTTTTT; clone_size: many; j_call: TRBJ1-4; v_call: TRBV3-1; d_call: -
cdr3_aa: CATSTGGFNEQYF; cdr3_nt: TGTGCCACTTCGACAGGGGGCTTCAACGAGCAGTACTTC; clone_size: many; j_call: TRBJ2-7; v_call: TRBV2; d_call: TRBD1
cdr3_aa: CSAPKPPYEQYF; cdr3_nt: TGCAGTGCTCCTAAACCCCCCTACGAGCAGTACTTC; clone_size: many; j_call: TRBJ2-7; v_call: TRBV20-1; d_call: -
cdr3_aa: CASSLNPGQGNQPQHF; cdr3_nt: TGTGCCAGCAGTTTAAATCCGGGACAGGGGAATCAGCCCCAGCATTTT; clone_size: many; j_call: TRBJ1-5; v_call: TRBV28; d_call: TRBD1
cdr3_aa: CSARELAGLSSYNEQFF; cdr3_nt: TGCAGTGCTAGGGAGTTAGCGGGATTAAGCTCCTACAATGAGCAGTTCTTC; clone_size: -; j_call: TRBJ2-1; v_call: TRBV20-1; d_call: TRBD2
cdr3_aa: CASSIPASGTEAFF; cdr3_nt: TGTGCCAGTAGTATACCCGCCTCAGGCACTGAAGCTTTCTTT; clone_size: few; j_call: TRBJ1-1; v_call: TRBV19; d_call: -
cdr3_aa: CATSRDLVSGRQGKSPLHF; cdr3_nt: TGTGCCACCAGCAGAGATTTAGTATCAGGTCGACAGGGTAAATCACCCCTCCACTTT; clone_size: few; j_call: TRBJ1-6; v_call: TRBV15; d_call: TRBD1
cdr3_aa: CASSSLSGWYNEQFF; cdr3_nt: TGTGCCAGCAGCTCCCTTTCCGGTTGGTACAATGAGCAGTTCTTC; clone_size: many; j_call: TRBJ2-1; v_call: TRBV12-3/TRBV12-4; d_call: -
cdr3_aa: CASSRRSGGRTDTQYF; cdr3_nt: TGTGCCAGCAGCCGACGAAGCGGGGGGCGCACAGATACGCAGTATTTT; clone_size: many; j_call: TRBJ2-3; v_call: TRBV3-1; d_call: TRBD2
cdr3_aa: CASAPDSKNEQFF; cdr3_nt: TGCGCCAGCGCCCCCGATAGCAAAAATGAGCAGTTCTTC; clone_size: -; j_call: TRBJ2-1; v_call: TRBV10-2; d_call: -
cdr3_aa: CASSLAPGEAYEQYF; cdr3_nt: TGCGCCAGCAGCTTGGCTCCGGGTGAAGCCTACGAGCAGTACTTC; clone_size: many; j_call: TRBJ2-7; v_call: TRBV5-1; d_call: -
cdr3_aa: CASSLGQLKDGAISYNEQFF; cdr3_nt: TGTGCCAGCAGTTTGGGGCAGCTGAAGGATGGAGCTATCTCCTACAATGAGCAGTTCTTC; clone_size: many; j_call: TRBJ2-1; v_call: TRBV28; d_call: -
cdr3_aa: CSVVTRTYEQYF; cdr3_nt: TGCAGCGTTGTCACACGGACCTACGAGCAGTACTTC; clone_size: many; j_call: TRBJ2-7; v_call: TRBV29-1; d_call: -
cdr3_aa: CASSQISGNHYEQYF; cdr3_nt: TGTGCCAGCAGTCAAATTAGCGGGAACCACTACGAGCAGTACTTC; clone_size: few; j_call: TRBJ2-7; v_call: TRBV28; d_call: TRBD2
cdr3_aa: CANPLDQETQYF; cdr3_nt: TGTGCCAACCCCTTGGATCAAGAGACCCAGTACTTC; clone_size: many; j_call: TRBJ2-5; v_call: TRBV7-9; d_call: -
cdr3_aa: CSARPLDSNTEAFF; cdr3_nt: TGCAGTGCTCGACCGCTCGACTCGAACACTGAAGCTTTCTTT; clone_size: many; j_call: TRBJ1-1; v_call: TRBV20-1; d_call: -
cdr3_aa: CASSPAYPVRGQPQHF; cdr3_nt: TGTGCCAGCTCACCCGCATACCCCGTCCGAGGGCAGCCCCAGCATTTT; clone_size: many; j_call: TRBJ1-5; v_call: TRBV18; d_call: -
cdr3_aa: CASSVASEKLFF; cdr3_nt: TGTGCCAGCAGTGTCGCTTCTGAAAAACTGTTTTTT; clone_size: -; j_call: TRBJ1-4; v_call: TRBV2; d_call: -
cdr3_aa: CASSPNNEKLFF; cdr3_nt: TGTGCCAGCTCACCGAATAATGAAAAACTGTTTTTT; clone_size: -; j_call: TRBJ1-4; v_call: TRBV18; d_call: -
cdr3_aa: CASSYSGRDGELFF; cdr3_nt: TGTGCCAGCAGCTATAGCGGAAGGGACGGGGAGCTGTTTTTT; clone_size: many; j_call: TRBJ2-2; v_call: TRBV11-3; d_call: -
cdr3_aa: CASTKTGVGYTF; cdr3_nt: TGTGCCAGCACCAAGACAGGGGTCGGCTACACCTTC; clone_size: many; j_call: TRBJ1-2; v_call: TRBV6-2/TRBV6-3; d_call: TRBD1
cdr3_aa: CASSFNRPSYEQYF; cdr3_nt: TGTGCCAGCAGCTTCAATCGGCCGAGTTACGAGCAGTACTTC; clone_size: -; j_call: TRBJ2-7; v_call: TRBV6-1; d_call: -
cdr3_aa: CASSQTDGELFF; cdr3_nt: TGCGCCAGCAGCCAGACAGACGGGGAGCTGTTTTTT; clone_size: -; j_call: TRBJ2-2; v_call: TRBV4-1; d_call: -
cdr3_aa: CSAGGTSDYEQYF; cdr3_nt: TGCAGTGCTGGCGGGACTAGCGATTACGAGCAGTACTTC; clone_size: few; j_call: TRBJ2-7; v_call: TRBV20-1; d_call: TRBD2
cdr3_aa: CASTVSGRAGYEQYF; cdr3_nt: TGTGCCAGCACTGTTAGCGGGAGGGCCGGCTACGAGCAGTACTTC; clone_size: few; j_call: TRBJ2-7; v_call: TRBV18; d_call: TRBD2
cdr3_aa: CSSGSRRSKYNEQFF; cdr3_nt: TGCAGCTCAGGCTCCCGCAGGAGCAAGTACAATGAGCAGTTCTTC; clone_size: few; j_call: TRBJ2-1; v_call: TRBV29-1; d_call: -
cdr3_aa: CASSPRMKMMTGSYNEQFF; cdr3_nt: TGTGCCAGCTCACCCCGAATGAAGATGATGACGGGCTCCTACAATGAGCAGTTCTTC; clone_size: -; j_call: TRBJ2-1; v_call: TRBV18; d_call: -
cdr3_aa: CASERRLSYGYTF; cdr3_nt: TGTGCCAGCGAAAGGAGACTTAGCTATGGCTACACCTTC; clone_size: many; j_call: TRBJ1-2; v_call: TRBV2; d_call: -
cdr3_aa: CASSLGQEDTQYF; cdr3_nt: TGTGCCAGCAGCTTAGGACAAGAAGATACGCAGTATTTT; clone_size: many; j_call: TRBJ2-3; v_call: TRBV7-9; d_call: -
cdr3_aa: CASSPRRGETQYF; cdr3_nt: TGTGCCAGCTCACCACGACGAGGAGAGACCCAGTACTTC; clone_size: many; j_call: TRBJ2-5; v_call: TRBV18; d_call: -
cdr3_aa: CASTTGVRGYTF; cdr3_nt: TGTGCCAGCACTACAGGGGTTCGGGGCTACACCTTC; clone_size: once; j_call: TRBJ1-2; v_call: TRBV6-1; d_call: TRBD1
cdr3_aa: CASSPRSSSGKHNEQFF; cdr3_nt: TGTGCCAGCAGCCCCCGGTCCTCGAGCGGGAAGCACAATGAGCAGTTCTTC; clone_size: many; j_call: TRBJ2-1; v_call: TRBV7-2; d_call: TRBD2
cdr3_aa: CAWSVIGETQYF; cdr3_nt: TGTGCCTGGAGTGTAATAGGGGAGACCCAGTACTTC; clone_size: many; j_call: TRBJ2-5; v_call: TRBV30; d_call: -
cdr3_aa: CASSVGTTRTEAFF; cdr3_nt: TGTGCCAGCAGCGTTGGGACTACTCGCACTGAAGCTTTCTTT; clone_size: few; j_call: TRBJ1-1; v_call: TRBV9; d_call: -
cdr3_aa: CSVEGGLAGGEGQFF; cdr3_nt: TGCAGCGTTGAAGGGGGACTAGCGGGAGGGGAAGGGCAGTTCTTC; clone_size: -; j_call: TRBJ2-1; v_call: TRBV29-1; d_call: TRBD2
cdr3_aa: CASRGRGGDTQYF; cdr3_nt: TGTGCCAGTCGGGGCAGGGGCGGAGATACGCAGTATTTT; clone_size: -; j_call: TRBJ2-3; v_call: TRBV19; d_call: -
cdr3_aa: CASSFRTSGIYKETQYF; cdr3_nt: TGTGCCAGCAGCTTCCGGACTAGCGGGATCTACAAAGAGACCCAGTACTTC; clone_size: -; j_call: TRBJ2-5; v_call: TRBV5-6; d_call: TRBD2
cdr3_aa: CAISGVAGVLATQYF; cdr3_nt: TGTGCCATCAGTGGCGTGGCAGGGGTACTAGCTACGCAGTACTTC; clone_size: -; j_call: TRBJ2-7; v_call: TRBV10-3; d_call: -
cdr3_aa: CASSQEGGGEQYF; cdr3_nt: TGCGCCAGCAGCCAAGAAGGTGGGGGGGAGCAGTACTTC; clone_size: few; j_call: TRBJ2-7; v_call: TRBV4-3; d_call: -
cdr3_aa: CASSSRDRTSGANVLTF; cdr3_nt: TGTGCCAGCAGCTCCCGGGACAGGACCTCTGGGGCCAACGTCCTGACTTTC; clone_size: -; j_call: TRBJ2-6; v_call: TRBV7-9; d_call: TRBD1
cdr3_aa: CAWSVKGLFTDTQYF; cdr3_nt: TGTGCCTGGAGTGTAAAGGGGCTGTTCACAGATACGCAGTATTTT; clone_size: many; j_call: TRBJ2-3; v_call: TRBV30; d_call: -
cdr3_aa: CSARVLGSTYEQYF; cdr3_nt: TGCAGTGCTAGAGTCCTTGGCAGTACCTACGAGCAGTACTTC; clone_size: many; j_call: TRBJ2-7; v_call: TRBV20-1; d_call: -
cdr3_aa: CASSETGWGNTIYF; cdr3_nt: TGTGCCAGCAGTGAAACAGGGTGGGGAAACACCATATATTTT; clone_size: many; j_call: TRBJ1-3; v_call: TRBV2; d_call: -
cdr3_aa: CASSMARGTEAFF; cdr3_nt: TGTGCCAGTAGTATGGCCAGGGGAACTGAAGCTTTCTTT; clone_size: -; j_call: TRBJ1-1; v_call: TRBV19; d_call: -
cdr3_aa: CATSRTGTAERFF; cdr3_nt: TGTGCCACCAGCAGAACCGGGACAGCGGAAAGGTTCTTC; clone_size: many; j_call: TRBJ2-1; v_call: TRBV15; d_call: TRBD1
cdr3_aa: CASSGGTVGHKETQYF; cdr3_nt: TGTGCCAGTAGTGGGGGGACAGTAGGGCATAAAGAGACCCAGTACTTC; clone_size: few; j_call: TRBJ2-5; v_call: TRBV19; d_call: -
cdr3_aa: CASTGPQGYGYTF; cdr3_nt: TGTGCCTCTACAGGACCCCAGGGCTATGGCTACACCTTC; clone_size: few; j_call: TRBJ1-2; v_call: TRBV7-9; d_call: -
cdr3_aa: CASSDGPASGSGYEQFF; cdr3_nt: TGTGCCAGCAGTGACGGTCCGGCCAGCGGGAGTGGGTATGAGCAGTTCTTC; clone_size: -; j_call: TRBJ2-1; v_call: TRBV6-4; d_call: TRBD2
cdr3_aa: CASSQTGTSGRGIDNEQFF; cdr3_nt: TGTGCCAGCAGTCAAACGGGGACTAGCGGGAGGGGGATAGACAATGAGCAGTTCTTC; clone_size: -; j_call: TRBJ2-1; v_call: TRBV12-3/TRBV12-4; d_call: TRBD2
cdr3_aa: CASSWLAGSYNEQFF; cdr3_nt: TGTGCCAGCAGCTGGTTAGCGGGGTCCTACAATGAGCAGTTCTTC; clone_size: many; j_call: TRBJ2-1; v_call: TRBV7-2; d_call: TRBD2
cdr3_aa: CSAISPVAGSLELFF; cdr3_nt: TGCAGTGCTATATCCCCCGTAGCGGGGAGTTTGGAGCTGTTTTTT; clone_size: few; j_call: TRBJ2-2; v_call: TRBV20-1; d_call: TRBD2
cdr3_aa: CASTHNTEAFF; cdr3_nt: TGTGCCAGCACCCATAACACTGAAGCTTTCTTT; clone_size: many; j_call: TRBJ1-1; v_call: TRBV2; d_call: -
cdr3_aa: CSVVRDRMPYEQYF; cdr3_nt: TGCAGCGTTGTCCGGGACAGAATGCCCTACGAGCAGTACTTC; clone_size: many; j_call: TRBJ2-7; v_call: TRBV29-1; d_call: TRBD1
cdr3_aa: CATSRQVRLNTEAFF; cdr3_nt: TGTGCCACCAGCAGACAAGTGCGATTGAACACTGAAGCTTTCTTT; clone_size: -; j_call: TRBJ1-1; v_call: TRBV15; d_call: -
cdr3_aa: CASSTGDSEKLFF; cdr3_nt: TGTGCCAGTAGTACCGGGGACAGTGAAAAACTGTTTTTT; clone_size: once; j_call: TRBJ1-4; v_call: TRBV19; d_call: TRBD1